One sample yielded the 14 T cell receptor beta chains listed below, sequenced in a study of T cells after posttransplantation cyclophosphamide. Method: immunoSEQ multiplex PCR; TCRdb's copy keeps in-frame clones and lacks some. The data show 25,000 to 35,000 clones, under 95% seen once. The naive gate required viable CD3+CD4+ or CD3+CD8+ cells with CCR7+CD45RA+CD45RO-CD95-CD27+CD28+ phenotype. The sequenced sample consisted of naive CD4+ T cells sorted from PBMCs. Receptors were obtained from a woman aged 60-70 years in good health, CMV-negative, and a related stem cell transplant donor.

This chain connects TRBV11-2 to TRBJ1-1; weak D call: TRBD1 (5 bases). The CDR3 consists of 15 residues. V dropped 5 bases and J dropped 7 bases, with 20 bases sitting between them. The germline CDR1 and CDR2 sequences are SGHAT and FQNNGV. Here the CDR3 reads CASSRSGPMGGEAFF. The CDR3 nucleotides are TGTGCCAGCAGCCGATCGGGACCCATGGGGGGTGAAGCTTTCTTT. Full variable domain (remainder filled in from reference TRBV11-2 and TRBJ1-1): EAGVAQSPRYKIIEKRQSVAFWCNPISGHATLYWYQQILGQGPKLLIQFQNNGVVDDSQLPKDRFSAERLKGVDSTLKIQPAKLEDSAVYLCASSRSGPMGGEAFFGQGTRLTVV.

The J gene is TRBJ1-6, the V gene TRBV5-1; 7 nucleotides align to TRBD1. Germline trimming cut 4 bases from V and 8 bases from J; bases unmatched to any gene: 9. The CDR3 spans 15 residues. Germline loops: CDR1 SGHRS, CDR2 YFSETQ. CDR3 loop: CASSLTGQSYSPLHF. The CDR3 region has the DNA TGCGCCAGCAGCCTCACGGGACAGTCCTATTCACCCCTCCACTTT.

The chain couples TRBV29-1 to TRBJ2-5, with 9 positions matching TRBD2. Germline-derived CDR1 and CDR2 are SQVTM and ANQGSEA. This CDR3 spans 11 amino acids. Written as DNA, the CDR3 is TGCAGTATAGCGGGGGTAGAGACCCAGTACTTC. Translation: CSIAGVETQYF.

V and J are TRBV11-3 and TRBJ2-7; TRBD1 matches at 9 bases. The CDR3 totals 12 residues. Germline-derived CDR1 and CDR2 are SGHNT and YENEEA. V shed 5 bases and J 7 bases; nucleotides not matched to a gene: 3. CDR3 protein: CASSRGQGEQYF. In DNA form, the CDR3 reads TGTGCCAGCAGCCGAGGACAGGGGGAGCAGTACTTC.

This clone turned up a few times. The chain recombines TRBV2 with TRBJ1-1; no firm D call. There are 13 residues in the CDR3. Germline lookup yields CDR1 SNHLY and CDR2 FYNNEI. V lost 1 base and J 6 bases, leaving 9 bases between the germline ends. Here the CDR3 reads CASSEGVSAEAFF. CDR3 sequence (DNA): TGTGCCAGCAGTGAAGGCGTAAGTGCTGAAGCTTTCTTT.

This chain links TRBV7-2 with TRBJ2-1; 8 bases match TRBD2. Trimming took 1 base from V and 1 from J; bases not matched to a gene: 12. Germline V gives CDR1 SGHTA, CDR2 FQGNSA. The CDR3 is 19 residues long. The CDR3 loop is CASSLGSARGGMSYNEQFF. DNA of the CDR3: TGTGCCAGCAGCTTAGGAAGCGCCCGGGGGGGGATGTCCTACAATGAGCAGTTCTTC.

The chain employs TRBV7-2 and TRBJ1-1, with 7 bases that match TRBD1. In germline, CDR1 is SGHTA, CDR2 FQGNSA. The V gene end was trimmed by 3 bases and the J gene end by 4 bases; junction bases not matched to a gene: 2. This CDR3 contains 13 residues. The CDR3 nucleotides are TGTGCCAGCAGCTTTGACAGGGTCACTGAAGCTTTCTTT. Encoded protein: CASSFDRVTEAFF.

The chain recombines TRBV5-1 with TRBJ2-1, with 10 nucleotides matching TRBD2. CDR1 and CDR2 from the germline V gene are SGHRS and YFSETQ. V shed 4 bases and J 4 bases; nucleotides not matched to a gene: 5. The CDR3 extends over 15 amino acids. CDR3 nucleotides: TGCGCCAGCAGCCCCGGACTAGCGGAATACAATGAGCAGTTCTTC. As protein: CASSPGLAEYNEQFF.

The chain combines TRBV5-1 with TRBJ2-7; 7 bases are a match to TRBD2. J gave up 3 bases and V 0 bases, and 12 bases lay outside the gene matches. This CDR3 has 17 residues. Germline CDR1 is SGHRS and CDR2 is YFSETQ. CDR3 bases: TGCGCCAGCAGCTTGGATGCGGGGGTTCGGGGGTACTACGAGCAGTACTTC. It translates to CASSLDAGVRGYYEQYF.

J is TRBJ2-5 and V is TRBV7-3; D possibly corresponds to TRBD2 (6 bases). V dropped 5 bases and J dropped 3 bases, with 13 bases sitting between them. The CDR3 contains 14 residues. The germline gives CDR1 SGHTA, CDR2 FQGTGA. In DNA form, the CDR3 reads TGTGCCAGCAGCCCCGGGGGAACTAAAGAGACCCAGTACTTC. It yields the protein CASSPGGTKETQYF.

The CDR3 nucleotides read TGCGCCAGCAGCGCGACAGATACGCAGTATTTT. It yields the protein CASSATDTQYF. The V call is TRBV5-1, the J call TRBJ2-3, with D unresolved. V shed 4 bases and J shed 3 bases, with 3 bases lying between them. From germline, CDR1 is SGHRS and CDR2 YFSETQ. The CDR3 sequence is 11 residues long.

This clone was found once. This chain uses TRBV6-6 with TRBJ1-1; D gene ambiguous. Germline assignment: CDR1 MNHNY and CDR2 SVGAGI (reference sequence). The ends were cut back, 0 bases at V and 5 bases at J, with 13 bases in the middle. There are 15 residues in the CDR3. CDR3 DNA sequence: TGTGCCAGCAGTTACTCGAATCAGGCCCGGACTGAAGCTTTCTTT. Residues: CASSYSNQARTEAFF.

This clone was found once. This chain uses TRBV7-8 with TRBJ1-2; TRBD1 is a possible D gene (6 bases). The CDR3 loop spans 16 amino acids. The V gene's germline CDR1 is SGHVS and CDR2 FQNEAQ. With 7 bases removed from V and 0 bases from J, the gap between germline ends came to 18 bases. The CDR3 is CASTRPLTGANYGYTF. The CDR3 nucleotides are TGTGCCAGCACCCGACCCCTGACAGGAGCTAACTATGGCTACACCTTC.

The chain has TRBV6-6 and TRBJ2-7; 9 nucleotides line up with TRBD1. The CDR3 is made up of 14 amino acids. V gave up 8 bases and J gave up 0 bases; unmatched junction bases: 5. Germline CDR1 MNHNY, CDR2 SVGAGI (reference sequence). CDR3 sequence: CASGGQGRSYEQYF. For the CDR3, the DNA is TGTGCCAGCGGTGGACAGGGGCGCTCCTACGAGCAGTACTTC.